The 20 T cell receptor beta chains presented below share a single source sample, sequenced in a study of early T cells in non-severe SARS-CoV-2 infection. One entry per CDR3 protein, called by TCRdb with MiXCR from the 5' RACE reads. Seen here are about 58,000 distinct CDR3 sequences, about 13% observed once, and the top ten hold 9.5% to 10%. Input material: whole blood. These receptors were obtained from an adult who was a healthcare worker with PCR-confirmed SARS-CoV-2 infection or an uninfected control (not recorded which).

In this sample, this clonotype turned up a few times. V is TRBV6-5 and J is TRBJ2-5, with a possible D match to TRBD1 (7 bases). V was shortened by 2 bases and J by 7 bases, with 11 bases between the two germline ends. This CDR3 spans 13 amino acids. Germline CDR1 is MNHEY and CDR2 is SVGAGI. The DNA for the CDR3 is TGTGCCAGCAGTTACGGGCAGGGGGGGACCCAGTACTTC. Its protein product is CASSYGQGGTQYF.

This clonotype was recorded at least ten times. V usage is TRBV7-2 and J usage is TRBJ2-1; TRBD2 matches at 8 bases. Germline V gene sequence: CDR1 SGHTA, CDR2 FQGNSA. CDR3 length: 14 residues. The V segment lost 3 bases and the J segment 3 bases; nucleotides outside the gene matches: 1. CDR3 sequence: CASSFGTSYNEQFF. The CDR3 DNA sequence: TGTGCCAGCAGCTTCGGGACTAGCTACAATGAGCAGTTCTTC.

This clonotype was counted between two and nine times. The rearrangement joins TRBV6-6 to TRBJ2-3, with 13 nucleotides matching TRBD2. V lost 7 bases, J lost 7 bases, and 8 bases stayed unmatched. Germline-derived CDR1 and CDR2 are MNHNY and SVGAGI (reference sequence). The CDR3 runs to 15 residues. CDR3 sequence: CASTPTSGGRYTQYF. CDR3 bases: TGTGCCAGCACCCCGACTAGCGGGGGGCGGTATACGCAGTATTTT.

In this sample, this clonotype turned up a few times. V is TRBV28 and J is TRBJ2-5; maybe TRBD1 (6 bases). Trimming shortened V by 6 bases and J by 4 bases, and 15 bases separated the two germline ends. This CDR3 has 14 amino acids. Per the germline V gene, CDR1 is MDHEN and CDR2 is SYDVKM. CDR3 amino acids: CASSPYLRGETQYF. CDR3 in DNA: TGTGCCAGCAGCCCTTACCTCAGGGGAGAGACCCAGTACTTC.

There are many counts of this clonotype. This chain connects TRBV7-8 to TRBJ1-5, with D perhaps TRBD1 (6 bases). Per germline, CDR1 SGHVS and CDR2 FQNEAQ. The CDR3 consists of 16 residues. The V end lost 0 bases, the J end lost 1 base, and 10 bases lay between the germline ends. The CDR3 spells CASSLARGGSNQPQHF. DNA for the CDR3: TGTGCCAGCAGCTTAGCCCGGGGGGGCAGCAATCAGCCCCAGCATTTT.

V is TRBV6-5 and J is TRBJ1-3, with 12 positions matching TRBD1. CDR3 length: 20 residues. Germline CDR1 reads MNHEY; CDR2 reads SVGAGI. V dropped 5 bases and J dropped 0; count of bases not matched to a gene: 14. This CDR3 reads CASSKGTGGSHRLSGNTIYF. CDR3 sequence (DNA): TGTGCCAGCAGTAAGGGGACAGGGGGCTCACACCGCCTCTCTGGAAACACCATATATTTT.

J is TRBJ2-7 and V is TRBV30; the D gene is possibly TRBD2 (5 bases). CDR1 is GTSNPN and CDR2 is SVGIG in the germline V gene (reference sequence). The CDR3 sequence is 12 residues long. Trimming stripped 7 bases from V and 3 bases from J, with 13 bases between. DNA of the CDR3: TGTGCCTTGACGACTATCAACTACGAGCAGTACTTC. It translates to CALTTINYEQYF.

The V gene is TRBV2, the J gene TRBJ2-7, with 8 bases matching TRBD1. The CDR3 contains 15 residues. Trimming removed 6 bases from V and 0 bases from J; junction bases left unmatched: 7. Germline V gene lookup returns CDR1 SNHLY and CDR2 FYNNEI. CDR3 protein: CASRDRAPSSYEQYF. In DNA, the CDR3 is TGTGCCAGCAGGGACAGGGCCCCTAGCTCCTACGAGCAGTACTTC.

The chain is built from TRBV3-1 and TRBJ2-7, with 7 positions matching TRBD2. The CDR3 is 14 residues long. J was trimmed by 3 bases and V by 0 bases; bases with no gene match: 2. Germline V gene lookup returns CDR1 LGHDT and CDR2 YNNKEL (reference sequence). CDR3 sequence reads: CASSQEAGDYEQYF. The CDR3 nucleotides are TGTGCCAGCAGCCAAGAGGCGGGGGACTACGAGCAGTACTTC.

The sample holds a few counts of this clonotype. The chain couples TRBV6-1 to TRBJ1-5; 8 positions match TRBD1. Germline V lookup: CDR1 MNHNS, CDR2 SASEGT. V lost 3 bases and J lost 7; bases outside the gene matches: 8. The CDR3 spans 15 residues. The CDR3 coding sequence is TGTGCCAGCAGTGACAACTCAGGGGGCAGGCAGCCCCAGCATTTT. It translates to CASSDNSGGRQPQHF.

This chain uses TRBV29-1 with TRBJ1-2; D possibly corresponds to TRBD1 (5 bases). V dropped 3 bases and J dropped 1 base, with 12 bases sitting between them. The length of the CDR3 is 14 residues. Germline V gene data show CDR1 as SQVTM and CDR2 as ANQGSEA. DNA for the CDR3: TGCAGCGTTGACGGGGCTTGGAATAACTATGGCTACACCTTC. Its protein product is CSVDGAWNNYGYTF.

This clonotype was detected many times. CDR3 in amino acids: CASSLISGTAADEQFF. The CDR3 DNA reads TGTGCCAGCAGCTTAATTTCCGGGACAGCGGCGGATGAGCAGTTCTTC. V is TRBV7-6 and J is TRBJ2-1; 7 nucleotides match TRBD1. The germline V gene has CDR1 SGHVS and CDR2 FNYEAQ. The V gene end was trimmed by 2 bases and the J gene end by 8 bases; junction bases not matched to a gene: 12. The CDR3 runs 16 residues. The full variable domain, rest sourced from reference TRBV7-6 and TRBJ2-1, is GAGVSQSPRYKVTKRGQDVALRCDPISGHVSLYWYRQALGQGPEFLTYFNYEAQQDKSGLPNDRFSAERPEGSISTLTIQRTEQRDSAMYRCASSLISGTAADEQFFGPGTRLTVL.

This clonotype was counted between two and nine times. The J gene is TRBJ2-1, the V gene TRBV12-3 or TRBV12-4, with 7 positions matching TRBD1. V lost 3 bases, J lost 4 bases, and 3 bases stayed unmatched. The CDR3 covers 14 residues. The CDR3 reads CASSLEQGYNEQFF. The CDR3 DNA is TGTGCCAGCAGTTTGGAACAGGGGTACAATGAGCAGTTCTTC.

CDR3 residues: CASSFSQGTYEQYF. In nucleotides, the CDR3 is TGTGCCAGCAGTTTCTCACAGGGGACCTACGAGCAGTACTTC. The rearrangement links TRBV12-3 or TRBV12-4 to TRBJ2-7; the match to TRBD1 covers 7 bases. The CDR3 length is 14 residues. With 3 bases clipped from V and 2 bases from J, the junction kept 4 bases outside the gene matches.

This clonotype occurred a few times. In DNA form, the CDR3 reads TGTGCCAGCAGTCGACGCCGGATCCAAGAGACCCAGTACTTC. Protein product: CASSRRRIQETQYF. V and J are TRBV12-3 or TRBV12-4 and TRBJ2-5; D is unresolved. V was trimmed by 5 bases and J by 1 base, leaving 11 bases between them. This CDR3 is built from 14 residues.

This clonotype came up a few times. The rearrangement uses TRBV5-1 and TRBJ1-2; D might be TRBD1 (5 bases). Trimming removed 4 bases at V and 0 bases at J, with 13 bases between. The CDR3 is 15 residues long. CDR1 is SGHRS and CDR2 is YFSETQ in the germline V gene. The CDR3 sequence: CASSPWGGANYGYTF. The CDR3, as DNA: TGCGCCAGCAGCCCCTGGGGCGGCGCTAACTATGGCTACACCTTC.

This clonotype was seen repeatedly, ten times or more. This sequence joins TRBV7-2 and TRBJ1-5; D perhaps matches TRBD1 (5 bases). The CDR3 has 19 amino acids. The V gene's germline CDR1 is SGHTA and CDR2 FQGNSA. Trimming stripped 7 bases from V and 0 bases from J, with 25 bases between. CDR3 nucleotide sequence: TGTGCCAGCATCCCCATGAAGCGGGGGAGGTATGATAGCAATCAGCCCCAGCATTTT. It codes for CASIPMKRGRYDSNQPQHF.

Only a few counts were recorded for this clonotype. The chain has TRBV27 and TRBJ2-7, with D unclear. The CDR3 runs 13 residues. V lost 6 bases and J lost 2, with 11 bases in between. Germline V gene lookup returns CDR1 MNHEY and CDR2 SMNVEV (reference sequence). CDR3 sequence (DNA): TGTGCCAGCAGCCCCCGGATCCCCTACGAGCAGTACTTC. This codes for CASSPRIPYEQYF.

This clonotype was seen ten or more times. The chain links TRBV27 to TRBJ1-1, with D unclear. Trimming took 4 bases from V and 4 from J, leaving 10 bases between them. The CDR3 is 13 amino acids. Germline-derived CDR1 and CDR2 are MNHEY and SMNVEV (reference sequence). The DNA of the CDR3 is TGTGCCAGCAGTTGGGATTGGCGCACTGAAGCTTTCTTT. It yields the protein CASSWDWRTEAFF.

This clonotype was seen more than once but under ten times. The chain has TRBV29-1 and TRBJ2-3; possibly TRBD1 for D (6 bases). This CDR3 has 14 residues. The ends were cut back, 6 bases at V and 0 bases at J, with 13 bases in the middle. Germline values: CDR1 SQVTM, CDR2 ANQGSEA. The DNA for the CDR3 is TGCAGCGTCGTGGACAGTACTAGCACAGATACGCAGTATTTT. Its translation: CSVVDSTSTDTQYF.